The present T cell receptor beta chain was sequenced within a study of T cell clonotyping in hematopoietic cell transplantation. Study results and caveats: Pathologically expanded recipient clonotypes increased progressively from day 30 to day 180 as diversity fell. Graft donor and pretransplant recipient Inverse Simpson Index values predicted broader posttransplant TCR diversity.

Generated by immunoSEQ multiplex PCR, the TCRdb table keeps only in-frame clones and is missing some. The sample lists approximately 8,000 clones; about three fifths were seen once. This CDR3 spans 15 amino acids. V was shortened by 0 bases and J by 3 bases, with 11 bases between the two germline ends. Germline CDR1 and CDR2: MNHEY and SVGAGI. In regard to this clone: Its antigen is as yet unknown.

V is TRBV6-5 and J is TRBJ1-2; D gene unclear. The receptor was isolated from a male patient aged 55 to 69 who had an allogeneic stem cell transplant from an unrelated donor, so the T cells may come from the graft donor. Some clones in this sample may be carry-over from other donors' samples. Material: peripheral blood mononuclear cells, obtained 100 days after allogeneic stem cell transplant. The CDR3 loop is CASSYSASGDYGYTF. The CDR3 DNA reads as TGTGCCAGCAGTTACTCTGCCAGCGGGGACTATGGCTACACCTTC.